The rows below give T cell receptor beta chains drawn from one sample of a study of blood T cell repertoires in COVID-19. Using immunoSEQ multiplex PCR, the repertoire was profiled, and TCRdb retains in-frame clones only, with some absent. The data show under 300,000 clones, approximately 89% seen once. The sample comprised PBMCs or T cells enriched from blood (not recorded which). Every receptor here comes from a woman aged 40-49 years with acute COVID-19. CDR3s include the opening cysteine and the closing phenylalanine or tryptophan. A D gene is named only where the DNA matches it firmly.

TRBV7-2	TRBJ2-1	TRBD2	CASSAGPSGRTLSYNEQFF
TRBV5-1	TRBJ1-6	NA	CASSLMGARDSPLHF
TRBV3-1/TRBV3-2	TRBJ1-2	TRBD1	CASSQGTGGRDGYTF
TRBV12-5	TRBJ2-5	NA	CASGPSTGLGIQETQYF
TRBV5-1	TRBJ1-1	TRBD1	CASSLPGTGGFRTEAFF
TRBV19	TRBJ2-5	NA	CASSTRTRGEETQYF
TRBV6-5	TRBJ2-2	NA	CASSLRAGDTGELFF
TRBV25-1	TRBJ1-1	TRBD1	CASMGTGITEAFF
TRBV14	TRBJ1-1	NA	CASSQVSLTEAFF
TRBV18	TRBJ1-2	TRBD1	CASSPDREYGYTF
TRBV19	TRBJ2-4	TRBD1	CASSIDGTGENIQYF
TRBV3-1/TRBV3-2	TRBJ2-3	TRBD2	CASSRGLAGGTSTDTQYF
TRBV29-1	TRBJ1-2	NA	CSVFRGDYYTF
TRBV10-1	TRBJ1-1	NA	CASSGNRNTEAFF
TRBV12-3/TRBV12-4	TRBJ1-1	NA	CASSFSPTEAFF
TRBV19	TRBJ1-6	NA	CASSRLVTGYSPLHF
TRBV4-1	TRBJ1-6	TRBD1	CASSLITGENSPLHF
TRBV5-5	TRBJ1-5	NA	CASSSAGAQPQHF
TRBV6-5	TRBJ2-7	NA	CASSYNGDTYPYEQYF
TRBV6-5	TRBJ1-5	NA	CASSPAGRSNQPQHF